This T cell receptor (beta chain) was captured by sequencing in a study of T cells in Graves' hyperthyroidism and ophthalmopathy. V gave up 6 bases and J gave up 8 bases; unmatched junction bases: 3. Germline V gene data show CDR1 as SGHVS and CDR2 as FQNEAQ. CDR3 length: 12 amino acids. RNA transcripts provided the source from which TCR beta CDR3 regions were amplified. HTBI primers were employed in a first-round RT-PCR of the TCR CDR3. TCRdb recomputed calls from the multiplex PCR reads with MiXCR, one row per CDR3 protein. Of 650,000 to 800,000 distinct CDR3 sequences detected, about 45% appear once; the ten largest clones hold less than 9.5%.

The chain is built from TRBV7-8 and TRBJ1-4, with 7 bases aligning to TRBD1. The sequenced sample was peripheral blood or thyroid tissue (not recorded which). This TCR was sampled from an adult man with Graves' disease, either hyperthyroidism or ophthalmopathy (not recorded which). CDR3 nucleotide sequence: TGTGCCAGCAGACAGGACAGGGAAAAACTGTTTTTT. Residues: CASRQDREKLFF.